This TCR beta chain appears in the sequencing data of a study of cytomegalovirus exposure and HLA in healthy donors. Germline lookup yields CDR1 SGHNT and CDR2 YYREEE (reference sequence). The CDR3 contains 14 residues. The V and J ends lost 4 bases and 2 bases respectively, with 12 bases between them. The PCR used 60 Vbeta and 13 Jbeta primers. The method was immunoSEQ multiplex PCR; TCRdb's version includes in-frame clones alone and lacks a portion of them. The data hold almost 70,000 clones, with under 80% observed a single time. Sample: PBMCs. The TCR sequence derives from a male donor in good health and CMV-seropositive. The V gene is TRBV5-4, the J gene TRBJ1-2, with a possible D match to TRBD1 (6 bases). This CDR3 is CASSPRDTNYGYTF. CDR3 bases: TGTGCCAGCAGCCCTAGGGACACCAACTATGGCTACACCTTC. Supplemented by reference TRBV5-4 and TRBJ1-2, the full variable domain reads ETGVTQSPTHLIKTRGQQVTLRCSSQSGHNTVSWYQQALGQGPQFIFQYYREEENGRGNFPPRFSGLQFPNYSSELNVNALELDDSALYLCASSPRDTNYGYTFGSGTRLTVV.